These 18 T cell receptor beta chains share one sample of origin, sequenced in a study of blood T cells in healthy people across ages. A second PCR of 7 to 11 cycles used a sample-barcoded 5' primer and a J-beta primer mix. In TCRdb, the 5' RACE reads were re-called with MiXCR into one record per CDR3 protein. The table has about 840,000 distinct CDR3 sequences, about 27% seen once; the top ten hold around 9.6%. The data were also submitted as part of a second study, on T cells of mothers and their children.

Sequenced input: blood. The receptors originated from a middle-aged woman in good health.

In its sample, this clonotype was seen many times. The gene calls are TRBV5-1 and TRBJ2-7, with a weak D call TRBD1 (6 bases). Trimming shortened V by 7 bases and J by 0 bases, and 14 bases separated the two germline ends. Germline V gene sequence: CDR1 SGHRS, CDR2 YFSETQ. The CDR3 contains 14 residues. The CDR3 loop reads CASRKQGSSYEQYF. The CDR3 coding sequence is TGCGCCAGCCGTAAACAGGGAAGCTCCTACGAGCAGTACTTC. The entire variable domain, with the rest obtained from reference TRBV5-1 and TRBJ2-7, is as follows: KAGVTQTPRYLIKTRGQQVTLSCSPISGHRSVSWYQQTPGQGLQFLFEYFSETQRNKGNFPGRFSGRQFSNSRSEMNVSTLELGDSALYLCASRKQGSSYEQYFGPGTRLTVT.

The sample holds many counts of this clonotype. The V gene is TRBV20-1, the J gene TRBJ2-5; 12 bases are a match to TRBD2. CDR1 DFQATT and CDR2 SNEGSKA come from the germline V gene (reference sequence). With 0 bases clipped from V and 9 bases from J, the junction kept 14 bases outside the gene matches. CDR3 length: 17 residues. The CDR3 nucleotides are TGCAGTGCTAGAGATCTGACTAGCGGGGGTTTTAAGGGACCCCAGTACTTC. It translates to CSARDLTSGGFKGPQYF.

The rearrangement links TRBV5-1 to TRBJ1-1, with D possibly matching TRBD1 (6 bases). The germline CDR1 and CDR2 sequences are SGHRS and YFSETQ. Trimming removed 8 bases from V and 3 bases from J, with 14 bases in between. CDR3 length: 13 amino acids. The CDR3 loop is CASGTGFDTEAFF. As DNA, the CDR3 is TGCGCCAGTGGTACAGGGTTTGACACTGAAGCTTTCTTT. The full variable domain, with the rest looked up from reference TRBV5-1 and TRBJ1-1, is KAGVTQTPRYLIKTRGQQVTLSCSPISGHRSVSWYQQTPGQGLQFLFEYFSETQRNKGNFPGRFSGRQFSNSRSEMNVSTLELGDSALYLCASGTGFDTEAFFGQGTRLTVV.

In this sample, this clonotype turned up many times. The chain couples TRBV12-3 or TRBV12-4 to TRBJ1-2; D gene uncertain. Trimming removed 2 bases at V and 8 bases at J, with 9 bases between. CDR3 size: 12 residues. CDR3 sequence reads: CASSLYRIGYTF. CDR3 bases: TGTGCCAGCAGTTTATACCGGATCGGCTACACCTTC.

There are many counts of this clonotype. CDR3 sequence reads: CASSLSVETQYF. The DNA of the CDR3 is TGCGCCAGCAGCTTGTCCGTAGAGACCCAGTACTTC. The chain has TRBV5-1 and TRBJ2-5; D not resolved. V was shortened by 1 base and J by 4 bases, with 5 bases between the two germline ends. This CDR3 contains 12 residues. Germline-derived CDR1 and CDR2 are SGHRS and YFSETQ.

This clonotype was seen at least ten times. The rearrangement links TRBV7-2 to TRBJ2-7; 11 bases match TRBD2. Per germline, CDR1 SGHTA and CDR2 FQGNSA. The ends lost 5 bases at V and 3 bases at J; junction bases unmatched: 6. The CDR3 is made up of 15 amino acids. CDR3 nucleotide sequence: TGTGCCAGCAGCCCCGGGACTAGCGGATACTACGAGCAGTACTTC. Its translation: CASSPGTSGYYEQYF.

The rearrangement uses TRBV19 and TRBJ1-5; D unresolved. The germline V and J ends were trimmed by 7 bases and 5 bases, with 12 bases remaining between them. Germline CDR1 LNHDA, CDR2 SQIVND (reference sequence). There are 13 residues in the CDR3. The CDR3 nucleotides read TGTGCCAGTACCACAGTCCCGCATCAGCCCCAGCATTTT. Residues: CASTTVPHQPQHF.

This clonotype was counted only a few times. The rearrangement links TRBV11-2 to TRBJ2-7; 8 nucleotides agree with TRBD2. Germline CDR1 is SGHAT and CDR2 is FQNNGV. The CDR3 extends over 16 amino acids. V lost 5 bases and J lost 0; bases outside the gene matches: 9. As DNA, the CDR3 is TGTGCCAGCAGCCCTCGGGAGGGGTTGAGCTCCTACGAGCAGTACTTC. This gives the protein CASSPREGLSSYEQYF.

This clonotype was detected only a few times. A read error is possible here, since a much larger clone lies one base away. The chain uses TRBV3-1 and TRBJ2-5; TRBD2 matches 9 bases. Germline V gene data show CDR1 as LGHDT and CDR2 as YNNKEL (reference sequence). The CDR3 covers 18 residues. Written as DNA, the CDR3 is TGTGCCAGCTGCCAAGGATTCATGAATGCGGGGGGGTCAGAGACCCAGTACTTC. Amino acids: CASCQGFMNAGGSETQYF.

V usage is TRBV6-6 and J usage is TRBJ1-2; D is undetermined. This CDR3 is built from 12 residues. V was clipped by 6 bases and J by 2 bases, with 7 bases between them. Germline CDR1 and CDR2: MNHNY and SVGAGI (reference sequence). The CDR3: CASRQNNYGYTF. In DNA form, the CDR3 reads TGTGCCAGCAGACAGAACAACTATGGCTACACCTTC.

The rearrangement joins TRBV20-1 to TRBJ2-4; no clear D gene. The CDR3 runs to 21 residues. V dropped 5 bases and J dropped 0 bases, with 32 bases sitting between them. Germline lookup yields CDR1 DFQATT and CDR2 SNEGSKA (reference sequence). The CDR3 protein is CSAFLGQKERVPVSAKNIQYF. CDR3 bases: TGCAGTGCTTTTCTTGGGCAAAAGGAACGAGTCCCAGTGTCAGCCAAAAACATTCAGTACTTC.

Worth noting for this clonotype: A much larger clone lies one base from this, so it may be a read error. V gene TRBV5-1 combines with J gene TRBJ2-6, with D possibly being TRBD2 (6 bases). The CDR3 has 14 residues. Per germline, CDR1 SGHRS and CDR2 YFSETQ. CDR3 region: CASSLLGGANVRTF. CDR3 bases: TGCGCCAGCAGCTTGCTAGGCGGGGCCAACGTCCGGACTTTC.

This clonotype was seen a few times. This sequence joins TRBV29-1 and TRBJ1-1, with TRBD1 identical over 9 bases. V lost 7 bases and J lost 8; bases outside the gene matches: 8. The CDR3 covers 12 residues. Germline CDR1 reads SQVTM; CDR2 reads ANQGSEA. This chain's CDR3 is CSGSYRGLEAFF. The CDR3 nucleotides read TGCAGCGGTTCTTACAGGGGGCTAGAAGCTTTCTTT.

Points on this clonotype: This may arise from a read error, as a much more abundant clone is one base away. This sequence joins TRBV29-1 and TRBJ2-4, with TRBD1 as a possible D gene (6 bases). The end of the DNA is better explained by TRBJ2-7, so the J call may be wrong. The CDR3 contains 12 residues. From germline, CDR1 is SQVTM and CDR2 ANQGSEA. CDR3 in amino acids: CSVKQGIHEQYF. As DNA, the CDR3 is TGCAGCGTTAAACAGGGTATCCACGAGCAGTACTTC.

This clonotype was counted a few times. The rearrangement joins TRBV7-9 to TRBJ2-7; tentative D call: TRBD2 (6 bases). V was cut by 5 bases and J by 3 bases, with 14 bases left in between. The CDR3 extends over 14 amino acids. Germline lookup yields CDR1 SEHNR and CDR2 FQNEAQ (reference sequence). The CDR3 DNA reads as TGTGCCAGCAGCCACCGGGACTGGCTCTACGAGCAGTACTTC. Its translation: CASSHRDWLYEQYF. Full variable domain (outside the CDR3, taken from reference TRBV7-9 and TRBJ2-7): DTGVSQNPRHKITKRGQNVTFRCDPISEHNRLYWYRQTLGQGPEFLTYFQNEAQLEKSRLLSDRFSAERPKGSFSTLEIQRTEQGDSAMYLCASSHRDWLYEQYFGPGTRLTVT.

V and J are TRBV7-2 and TRBJ1-1; no firm D call. This CDR3 has 14 residues. CDR1 is SGHTA and CDR2 is FQGNSA in the germline V gene. The V end was cut by 2 bases, the J end by 3 bases, with 10 bases between. Written as DNA, the CDR3 is TGTGCCAGCAGCTTAAACCCGGAGTACACTGAAGCTTTCTTT. Translation: CASSLNPEYTEAFF.

This clonotype was seen repeatedly, ten times or more. The V gene is TRBV7-2, the J gene TRBJ2-5; D possibly corresponds to TRBD1 (6 bases). V was cut by 1 base and J by 4 bases, with 10 bases left in between. Germline V gives CDR1 SGHTA, CDR2 FQGNSA. The CDR3 length is 14 residues. The CDR3 region is CASSLVQGGETQYF. The CDR3 DNA is TGTGCCAGCAGCTTAGTACAGGGCGGAGAGACCCAGTACTTC.

This clonotype was seen repeatedly, ten times or more. V gene TRBV19 combines with J gene TRBJ2-1; D is perhaps TRBD1 (5 bases). The V end lost 8 bases, the J end lost 6 bases, and 8 bases lay between the germline ends. The CDR3 runs 11 residues. In germline, CDR1 is LNHDA, CDR2 SQIVND (reference sequence). The CDR3: CASLGPNEQFF. CDR3 DNA: TGTGCCAGTCTGGGGCCCAATGAGCAGTTCTTC.